This TCR beta chain was found in a study of blood T cell repertoires in COVID-19. Overall study: Specimens from acute and convalescent COVID-19 originated in the United States, Italy and Spain.

Authors' processing steps: Estimated nucleated cell counts came from reference gene primer amplification. Sequencing was performed with immunoSEQ multiplex PCR; in TCRdb, only in-frame clones are kept and a portion is missing. That table supplies the V and J calls and clone size; D and trimming were determined from the DNA. Counted here are approximately 250,000 clones, roughly 85% occurring once; the ten biggest clones make up approximately 8.6%. Germline V lookup: CDR1 SGHRS, CDR2 YFSETQ. Trimming took off 0 bases at V and 6 bases at J, with 10 bases between the two ends. This CDR3 has 15 amino acids.

V gene TRBV5-1 combines with J gene TRBJ1-6; D not resolved. The material sequenced was PBMCs or T cells enriched from blood (not recorded which). The source of this sequence is a woman aged 45-59 years with acute COVID-19. The CDR3 is CASSLEWSGNSPLHF. The CDR3 DNA reads as TGCGCCAGCAGCTTGGAGTGGTCCGGTAATTCACCCCTCCACTTT. The full variable domain, completed using reference TRBV5-1 and TRBJ1-6, is KAGVTQTPRYLIKTRGQQVTLSCSPISGHRSVSWYQQTPGQGLQFLFEYFSETQRNKGNFPGRFSGRQFSNSRSEMNVSTLELGDSALYLCASSLEWSGNSPLHFGNGTRLTVT.